This TCR beta chain was found in a study of T cell clonotyping in hematopoietic cell transplantation. The CDR3 has 12 amino acids. In germline, CDR1 is SQVTM, CDR2 ANQGSEA. Trimming stripped 7 bases from V and 2 bases from J, with 10 bases between. TCRdb keeps only in-frame clones here, not all; method: immunoSEQ multiplex PCR. The repertoire holds approximately 44,000 clones, with roughly 96% as singletons. Turning to this clone: Antigen specificity is unknown.

Overall study findings and caveats: Graft donor and pretransplant recipient Inverse Simpson Index values predicted broader posttransplant TCR diversity. Few recipient clonotypes overlapped donors; over 95% were de novo at given depth.

This chain links TRBV29-1 with TRBJ2-3; possibly TRBD2 for D (6 bases). Sequencing input: peripheral blood mononuclear cells. The sequence was collected from a young man in good health. Some clones in this sample may be carry-over from other donors' samples. The CDR3 region has the DNA TGCAGCGCCTGGACTAACACAGATACGCAGTATTTT. This gives the protein CSAWTNTDTQYF.